Sequencing of this T cell receptor beta chain was carried out in a study of T-cell memory formation after mild COVID-19. Study outcomes and limitations: CD4+ bias marked clones expanding day 15 to 37, unlike balanced contracting clones. There were some responding clones in pre-infection memory, which suggested that cross-reactive memory had joined. Confirmation was lacking for SARS-CoV-2 specificity of second-wave clones that peaked on day 37.

TCRdb recomputed calls from the 5' RACE reads with MiXCR, one row per CDR3 protein. Here the sample spans about 470,000 distinct CDR3 sequences, around 25% being singletons. Details on this clonotype: Antigen specificity is unknown.

Germline V gene data show CDR1 as KGHSH and CDR2 as LQKENI. The CDR3 runs to 14 residues. V lost 3 bases, J lost 3 bases, and 1 base stayed unmatched. Sequences were obtained from PBMCs or a T cell subset sorted from them (not recorded which). V and J are TRBV18 and TRBJ2-3, with 9 bases fitting TRBD1. This receptor was obtained from an adult woman who had mild COVID-19 (a few samples of this study predate the infection). Cell type and time point are not known. CDR3 in amino acids: CASSPGTGTDTQYF. In DNA form, the CDR3 reads TGTGCCAGCTCACCCGGGACAGGGACAGATACGCAGTATTTT.